The 5 T cell receptor beta chains below all came from one sample that was sequenced in a study of blood T cell repertoires in COVID-19. Produced via immunoSEQ multiplex PCR; TCRdb's table is partial and in-frame only. The sample records more than 50,000 clones, roughly 88% being singletons. Sequences were obtained from peripheral blood. Receptors were obtained from a human donor in a cohort sampled during active COVID-19.

In this sample, this clone turned up a few times. The chain uses TRBV5-1 and TRBJ1-1; D may be TRBD1 (6 bases). This CDR3 is 15 amino acids long. The V end was cut by 0 bases, the J end by 2 bases, with 11 bases between. The germline V gene has CDR1 SGHRS and CDR2 YFSETQ. CDR3 amino acids: CASSLVPGANTEAFF. The CDR3 DNA sequence: TGCGCCAGCAGCTTGGTCCCAGGGGCTAACACTGAAGCTTTCTTT. Combining the CDR3 with reference TRBV5-1 and TRBJ1-1 gives the whole variable domain KAGVTQTPRYLIKTRGQQVTLSCSPISGHRSVSWYQQTPGQGLQFLFEYFSETQRNKGNFPGRFSGRQFSNSRSEMNVSTLELGDSALYLCASSLVPGANTEAFFGQGTRLTVV.

The J gene is TRBJ2-2, the V gene TRBV6-4, with 8 positions matching TRBD2. The germline V gene encodes CDR1 MRHNA and CDR2 SNTAGT. J gave up 2 bases and V 4 bases, and 9 bases lay outside the gene matches. The CDR3 is 17 amino acids. This CDR3 is CASSGVGVAGNTGELFF. The CDR3 nucleotides read TGTGCCAGCAGTGGGGTCGGGGTAGCGGGAAACACCGGGGAGCTGTTTTTT.

V is TRBV6-2 or TRBV6-3 and J is TRBJ1-2; no reliable D call. The V end was cut by 5 bases, the J end by 0 bases, with 10 bases between. The germline CDR1 and CDR2 sequences are MNHEY and SVGEGT. CDR3 size: 14 residues. The CDR3: CASSGQLANYGYTF. The DNA of the CDR3 is TGTGCCAGCAGTGGGCAACTAGCTAACTATGGCTACACCTTC.

V gene TRBV7-9 combines with J gene TRBJ1-2, with unresolved D. The CDR3 has 12 amino acids. Trimming pared 5 bases from V and 6 bases from J, leaving 10 bases between. Germline loops: CDR1 SEHNR, CDR2 FQNEAQ (reference sequence). The CDR3 sequence is CASSPPPHGYTF. For the CDR3, the DNA is TGTGCCAGCAGCCCTCCTCCCCATGGCTACACCTTC.

V usage is TRBV7-9 and J usage is TRBJ2-3; 7 positions agree with TRBD1. J lost 2 bases, V lost 3 bases, and 5 bases had no gene match. CDR3 length equals 15 residues. Germline CDR1 is SEHNR and CDR2 is FQNEAQ (reference sequence). DNA for the CDR3: TGTGCCAGCAGCTTCCGGGACAGAATCACAGATACGCAGTATTTT. It codes for CASSFRDRITDTQYF.